The 6 T cell receptor beta chains listed next were all sequenced from one sample in a study of beta chain features in type 1 diabetes. The study, taken as a whole, reports: Shorter TCRB CDR3s, moderately but significantly so, were found in Type 1 diabetes patients in all four CD4+ subsets.

Their specific antigens are unknown. All of the isolated RNA was reverse transcribed, so expressed TCRB transcripts were sequenced. Assay used: immunoSEQ multiplex PCR; TCRdb lists only in-frame clones, some missing. The sample holds 100,000 to 150,000 clones, around 8.8% seen once. Sequencing was carried out using central memory CD4+ T cells from blood. These TCRs come from a man in his thirties or forties with type 1 diabetes.

V gene TRBV7-8 combines with J gene TRBJ2-4; D is perhaps TRBD2 (6 bases). Trimming pared 2 bases from V and 9 bases from J, leaving 23 bases between. CDR3 length equals 17 residues. Germline V gene data show CDR1 as SGHVS and CDR2 as FQNEAQ. In DNA, the CDR3 is TGTGCCAGCAGCTTACTACCGGGGGTCGCGCAAAATGGCATTCAGTACTTC. Amino acid sequence: CASSLLPGVAQNGIQYF.

V usage is TRBV7-2 and J usage is TRBJ2-5, with D hard to call. Trimming cost V 4 bases and J 2 bases, with 11 bases left between them. Germline values: CDR1 SGHTA, CDR2 FQGNSA. The CDR3 spans 14 residues. The CDR3 nucleotides read TGTGCCAGCAGCTCCGAGGTCCGGCAAGAGACCCAGTACTTC. It codes for CASSSEVRQETQYF. Full variable domain (rest looked up from reference TRBV7-2 and TRBJ2-5): GAGVSQSPSNKVTEKGKDVELRCDPISGHTALYWYRQSLGQGLEFLIYFQGNSAPDKSGLPSDRFSAERTGGSVSTLTIQRTQQEDSAVYLCASSSEVRQETQYFGPGTRLLVL.

CDR3 residues: CASSVVAGLNSPLHF. In nucleotides, the CDR3 is TGCGCCAGCAGCGTTGTCGCGGGGCTCAATTCACCCCTCCACTTT. This chain links TRBV5-1 with TRBJ1-6, with D perhaps matching TRBD1 (5 bases). The CDR3 is 15 residues long. The germline V and J ends were trimmed by 4 bases and 7 bases, with 15 bases remaining between them. The germline gives CDR1 SGHRS, CDR2 YFSETQ.

This sequence joins TRBV11-2 and TRBJ1-2, with D possibly being TRBD1 (5 bases). V was clipped by 7 bases and J by 4 bases, with 16 bases between them. Germline V gives CDR1 SGHAT, CDR2 FQNNGV. The CDR3 runs 14 residues. The CDR3 here is CASTHLGGVYGYTF. CDR3 DNA sequence: TGTGCCAGCACCCACCTGGGGGGAGTCTATGGCTACACCTTC.

The chain couples TRBV5-6 to TRBJ2-7, with D possibly matching TRBD1 (5 bases). The CDR3 length is 14 residues. Trimming left V 2 bases short and J 3 bases short, with 12 bases between. From germline, CDR1 is SGHDT and CDR2 YYEEEE. The CDR3 bases are TGTGCCAGCAGCTTATTGGGGCAGGACTACGAGCAGTACTTC. The encoded protein is CASSLLGQDYEQYF.

This chain uses TRBV4-2 with TRBJ1-6; 7 bases match TRBD1. The J segment lost 7 bases and the V segment lost 4 bases, leaving 7 bases of the junction unmatched. The CDR3 totals 15 residues. The germline V gene encodes CDR1 LGHNA and CDR2 YNFKEQ. As DNA, the CDR3 is TGTGCCAGCAGCCCGCAAGACAGGGACAATTCACCCCTCCACTTT. This encodes CASSPQDRDNSPLHF.